This is a list of T cell receptor beta chains from one sample in a study of PD-L1 blockade in urothelial cancer. Here immunoSEQ multiplex PCR was the method, and the copy in TCRdb shows in-frame clones only, minus some. The top ten clones hold 2.4% of a sample with around 120,000 clones, roughly 88% of them seen once. The sequenced sample was PBMCs, obtained around atezolizumab (anti-PD-L1) treatment. These receptors all stem from a man aged 45-60 years with urothelial cancer. The conserved cysteine and the conserved F or W are not part of the CDR3 here. The order of the fields is D gene, CDR3 length, V gene, J gene, CDR3 protein. A D gene is named only where the DNA matches it firmly.

d_call: TRBD2; cdr3_length: 12; v_call: TRBV30; j_call: TRBJ2-3; cdr3_aa: AWEGLAGGRTQY
d_call: TRBD2; cdr3_length: 14; v_call: TRBV18; j_call: TRBJ2-5; cdr3_aa: ASSPRQREGRVTQY
d_call: TRBD2; cdr3_length: 13; v_call: TRBV27; j_call: TRBJ2-3; cdr3_aa: ASKLGRVSTDTQY
d_call: NA; cdr3_length: 16; v_call: TRBV4-2; j_call: TRBJ1-1; cdr3_aa: ASSPESEGGRRNTEAF
d_call: TRBD1; cdr3_length: 14; v_call: TRBV28; j_call: TRBJ1-1; cdr3_aa: ASSRPGTGIKTEAF
d_call: NA; cdr3_length: 9; v_call: TRBV7-2; j_call: TRBJ1-1; cdr3_aa: ASSLRTEAF
d_call: NA; cdr3_length: 13; v_call: TRBV6-5; j_call: TRBJ1-4; cdr3_aa: ASSFWGQKGEKLF
d_call: NA; cdr3_length: 11; v_call: TRBV4-2; j_call: TRBJ2-7; cdr3_aa: ASSQVITGEQY
d_call: NA; cdr3_length: 15; v_call: TRBV4-1; j_call: TRBJ2-3; cdr3_aa: ASSQVFGQASTDTQY
d_call: TRBD1; cdr3_length: 13; v_call: TRBV7-6; j_call: TRBJ2-7; cdr3_aa: ASSLARQGAGEQY
d_call: NA; cdr3_length: 11; v_call: TRBV11-1; j_call: TRBJ2-2; cdr3_aa: ASSLGEAGELF
d_call: TRBD2; cdr3_length: 15; v_call: TRBV5-4; j_call: TRBJ2-7; cdr3_aa: ASSLGAGGGVSYEQY
d_call: NA; cdr3_length: 13; v_call: TRBV5-4; j_call: TRBJ2-2; cdr3_aa: ASTWYGANTGELF
d_call: TRBD1; cdr3_length: 12; v_call: TRBV5-1; j_call: TRBJ1-2; cdr3_aa: ASSLDRGRDGYT
d_call: TRBD1; cdr3_length: 14; v_call: TRBV11-2; j_call: TRBJ2-5; cdr3_aa: ASSLGTGNFRETQY
d_call: TRBD1; cdr3_length: 15; v_call: TRBV18; j_call: TRBJ1-4; cdr3_aa: ASSPRGLFTFNEKLF
d_call: NA; cdr3_length: 12; v_call: TRBV7-2; j_call: TRBJ2-2; cdr3_aa: ASSFSGNTGELF
d_call: TRBD1; cdr3_length: 12; v_call: TRBV2; j_call: TRBJ1-1; cdr3_aa: ASSAGTENTEAF
d_call: NA; cdr3_length: 10; v_call: TRBV30; j_call: TRBJ2-5; cdr3_aa: AWSVFEETQY
d_call: NA; cdr3_length: 14; v_call: TRBV7-9; j_call: TRBJ2-3; cdr3_aa: ASSLSLAGPQDTQY
d_call: TRBD1; cdr3_length: 12; v_call: TRBV2; j_call: TRBJ2-7; cdr3_aa: ASRTGVWVYEQY
d_call: TRBD2; cdr3_length: 15; v_call: TRBV28; j_call: TRBJ2-7; cdr3_aa: ASSGTSGRAVRHEQY
d_call: NA; cdr3_length: 11; v_call: TRBV18; j_call: TRBJ1-1; cdr3_aa: ASSRHADTEAF
d_call: TRBD2; cdr3_length: 14; v_call: TRBV5-1; j_call: TRBJ2-7; cdr3_aa: ASSLVLAGGGDEQY
d_call: TRBD1; cdr3_length: 13; v_call: TRBV11-2; j_call: TRBJ2-5; cdr3_aa: ASSSSRTGVETQY
d_call: NA; cdr3_length: 10; v_call: TRBV7-9; j_call: TRBJ2-1; cdr3_aa: ALEGARNEQF
d_call: NA; cdr3_length: 13; v_call: TRBV6-4; j_call: TRBJ2-1; cdr3_aa: ASSDSAESYNEQF